This T cell receptor beta chain was recovered during a study of blood T cell repertoires in COVID-19 (dated by TCRdb to 2018 to 2020). As for the study more broadly: Samples from collaborators originated in the United States, Italy and Spain and spanned both the acute and convalescent phases of COVID-19. The samples were drawn from two sources: the first 160 participants of the ongoing ImmuneRACE study, and some 1,300 subjects contributed by 6 global collaborators. HLA class I and class II types, where available, came from metadata supplied by the sample provider rather than from assay-based typing. The prospective study material was composed of cDNA or gDNA derived from T cells, B-cell-depleted T cells, or PBMCs. Deeply sampled blood TCRbeta repertoires from subjects exposed to, actively infected with, or recovered from COVID-19 were included in the dataset. The sample metadata nearly always contained a de-identified subject ID, COVID-19 status, age in years and sex. The repertoires were made available in a free public database intended to serve as a resource for research on the immune response to SARS-CoV-2. Overall study results and their limits: How much clinical and demographic metadata was included differed by source and by participant, and the metadata was provided uncurated.

A word on this clone: Which antigen it targets is not known. No much larger clone is present one base from it, and per-base qualities are unavailable.

Whole blood was collected in K2EDTA tubes by collaborating institutions according to the institutions' own protocols. For TCRbeta analysis, collaborators shipped samples in one of three forms: frozen whole blood, isolated PBMCs, or DNA extracted from either of those sample types. The immunoSEQ Assay, a bias-controlled multiplex PCR, was used to amplify TCRbeta CDR3 regions from genomic DNA. In the source study's methods: The number of nucleated cells in each sample was estimated by amplification of reference gene primers within the assay. Sequence reads were collapsed and filtered to measure the absolute abundance of every unique TCRbeta CDR3 rearrangement. For each sample, productive Simpson clonality was calculated as the square root of Simpson's diversity index over productive rearrangements. TCRdb took this table from immuneACCESS and kept in-frame rearrangements with V and J called. Such tables lack part of the clones; where checked against another copy, unresolved V genes explain under half of the gap, and the rest is unexplained. V, J and clone size are those of that table, while D and trimming were read from the DNA. This sample comprises 220,000 or so clones, around 84% of them detected only once. The ten largest clones represent 15% to 20% of the sample.

Sequencing input: peripheral blood. The sequence was obtained from a man aged 25-40 years with active or convalescent COVID-19.

Read as DNA, the sequence is TGTGCCACCAGTGACACAGGACTAAGAGAGACCCAGTACTTC. It codes for CATSDTGLRETQYF. The V and J segments used are TRBV24-1 and TRBJ2-5; TRBD2 is perhaps the D gene, given 6 matching bases. The CDR3 runs 14 residues from the cysteine to the phenylalanine. Only the CDR3 DNA is retained, 42 bases long and in frame from the first base. The trim is 4 bases for V and 4 bases for J, with a gap of 12 bases between the germline ends. For CDR1 and CDR2, the germline V gene lists KGHDR and SFDVKD.